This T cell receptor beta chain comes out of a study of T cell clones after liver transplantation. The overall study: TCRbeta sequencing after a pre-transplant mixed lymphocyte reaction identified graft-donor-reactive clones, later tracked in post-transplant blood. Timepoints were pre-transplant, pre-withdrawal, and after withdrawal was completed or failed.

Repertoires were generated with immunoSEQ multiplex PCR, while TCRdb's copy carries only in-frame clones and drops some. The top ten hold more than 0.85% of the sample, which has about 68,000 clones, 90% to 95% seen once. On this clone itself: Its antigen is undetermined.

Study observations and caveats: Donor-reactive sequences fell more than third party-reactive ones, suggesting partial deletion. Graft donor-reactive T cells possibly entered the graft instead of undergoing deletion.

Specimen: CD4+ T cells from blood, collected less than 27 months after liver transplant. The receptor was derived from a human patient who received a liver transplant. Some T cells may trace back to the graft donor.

CDR3 in DNA: TGTGCCAGCAGCGGGGACGGTATGAATGAGCAGTTCTTC. Protein product: CASSGDGMNEQFF. The chain carries TRBV7-2 and TRBJ2-1; D may correspond to TRBD1 or TRBD2 (5 bases each). V was trimmed by 5 bases and J by 7 bases, leaving 12 bases between them. Germline V gene data show CDR1 as SGHTA and CDR2 as FQGNSA. This CDR3 has 13 amino acids.